This T cell receptor beta chain originates from a study of T cells after yellow fever vaccination. This CDR3 has 19 residues. V shed 1 base and J shed 0 bases, with 22 bases lying between them. The germline V gene has CDR1 DFQATT and CDR2 SNEGSKA (reference sequence). Overall study findings and caveats: Abundant clonotypes (contaminants from the bulk population) could be present in FACS-sorted repertoires. Weaker, the secondary response had a peak occurring faster, on day 5 versus 15.

Template switching by 5'RACE produced TCR cDNA, adding a universal primer site and UMIs. TCRdb used MiXCR to reprocess the 5' RACE reads, holding one entry per CDR3 protein. Of approximately 170,000 distinct CDR3 sequences in the sample, 9.5% to 11% were seen once. About this clonotype itself: Its target is not known.

The sequence came from a man in his late teens or twenties who received the YFV17D yellow fever vaccine. This chain uses TRBV20-1 with TRBJ1-5; D gene uncertain. The input for sequencing was CD8+ T cells sorted from PBMCs, taken 15 days after the yellow fever booster vaccination. DNA of the CDR3: TGCAGTGCTAGAGTACCCGGGTATATTGGTCCAGGTAGCAATCAGCCCCAGCATTTT. Translation: CSARVPGYIGPGSNQPQHF.